This is a list of T cell receptor beta chains from one sample in a study of Ad26.COV2.S vaccination and SARS-CoV-2 variants. The protocol was immunoSEQ multiplex PCR, while the TCRdb copy is restricted to in-frame clones and leaves out a portion. The repertoire holds approximately 420,000 clones, roughly 88% seen once, with roughly 4% in the top ten. The sample consisted of peripheral blood, taken in a trial of Ad26.COV2.S vaccine versus placebo. Receptors originate from a person aged 18-65 years who received the Ad26.COV2.S COVID-19 vaccine or a placebo. CDR3s include the opening cysteine and the closing phenylalanine or tryptophan. D genes are given only for firm matches. Not all rows give a size; the values are once, few, many and, for expanded clones, a class.

>-|-|TRBJ1-2|TRBV19
TGTGCCAGTAGTCTTTATATTGGGCAGGGGAGAATCTATGGCTACACCTTC
CASSLYIGQGRIYGYTF
>once|-|TRBJ2-5|TRBV18
TGTGCCAGCTCCCCGAGACGACAGCAAGAGACCCAGTACTTC
CASSPRRQQETQYF
>-|TRBD2|TRBJ2-1|TRBV7-2
TGTGCCAGCAGCTTCCGCGGGGGGGCCGATTCCTTTGAGCAGTTCTTC
CASSFRGGADSFEQFF
>-|-|TRBJ2-5|TRBV6-2/TRBV6-3
TGTGCCAGCAGCCCGTCTCAAGAGACCCAGTACTTC
CASSPSQETQYF
>once|TRBD1|TRBJ2-2|TRBV6-5
TGTGCCAGCAGTTACTCGACAGGGGGGGTCACCGGGGAGCTGTTTTTT
CASSYSTGGVTGELFF
>-|-|TRBJ2-6|TRBV5-1
TGCGCCAGCAGCTGGACTGCGCCTTCGGCTGGGGCCAACGTCCTGACTTTC
CASSWTAPSAGANVLTF
>-|-|TRBJ1-3|TRBV7-2
TGTGCCAGCAGCTTAGGGTATGGGGTTGGAAACACCATATATTTT
CASSLGYGVGNTIYF
>-|TRBD1|TRBJ1-2|TRBV7-9
TGTGCCAGCAGCCAAGGCAGGGGGCGACTCGGCTACACCTTC
CASSQGRGRLGYTF
>-|-|TRBJ1-5|TRBV19
TGTGCCAGTAGCATTAATGGAGGGTACGGTCAGCCCCAGCATTTT
CASSINGGYGQPQHF
>-|TRBD1|TRBJ1-2|TRBV28
TGTGCCAGCAGTTTAGCACAGGGGGCTATTTACTATGGCTACACCTTC
CASSLAQGAIYYGYTF
>-|-|TRBJ1-5|TRBV19
TGTGCCAGTAGTATTGGATCGAGGAGCAATCAGCCCCAGCATTTT
CASSIGSRSNQPQHF
>-|-|TRBJ2-6|TRBV11-2
TGTGCCAGCAGCCTAGCACCCGGACAGTCAACAGGGGCCAACGTCCTGACTTTC
CASSLAPGQSTGANVLTF
>-|-|TRBJ2-2|TRBV3-1/TRBV3-2
TGTGCCAGCAGCCACCTAACGACAGATAAACACGGGGAGCTGTTTTTT
CASSHLTTDKHGELFF
>-|TRBD1|TRBJ2-3|TRBV5-5
TGTGCCAGCAGCTTGGATGGGACAGCCACAGATACGCAGTATTTT
CASSLDGTATDTQYF
>-|-|TRBJ2-1|TRBV27
TGTGCCAGCAGTTTTGGTGCCGCAGGGTTGGGGAGCGGTGAGCAGTTCTTC
CASSFGAAGLGSGEQFF
>-|TRBD2|TRBJ2-5|TRBV3-1/TRBV3-2
TGTGCCAGCAGTCCTAGCGGGTTCGAGACCCAGTACTTC
CASSPSGFETQYF
>-|-|TRBJ1-1|TRBV19
TGTGCCAGTAGTATAGCGCTGAACACTGAAGCTTTCTTT
CASSIALNTEAFF
>-|-|TRBJ2-6|TRBV6-1
TGTGCCAGCAGTGAAGCGTTGGGGGCCAACGTCCTGACTTTC
CASSEALGANVLTF
>-|-|TRBJ2-5|TRBV7-6
TGTGCCAGCAGCTTCGGGGGCCGTTCTGGAAAGGACTTC
CASSFGGRSGKDF
>once|TRBD2|TRBJ2-3|TRBV29-1
TGCAGCGTCCCCTACGGTAGCGGGGGGGCAACAGATACGCAGTATTTT
CSVPYGSGGATDTQYF
>-|-|TRBJ2-1|TRBV19
TGTGCCAGTAGTATGACTAGGTCGGAGCAGTTCTTC
CASSMTRSEQFF
>-|-|TRBJ2-7|TRBV27
TGTGCCAGCAGTTTTAACGGGGGCCCTTACGAGCAGTACTTC
CASSFNGGPYEQYF
>-|TRBD1|TRBJ2-7|TRBV30
TGTGCCTGGAGCTCGGACAGGGGTTTGGAGCAGTACTTC
CAWSSDRGLEQYF
>once|-|TRBJ1-1|TRBV11-2
TGTGCCAGCAGTCTCGGACGAGGGGAGTCATACGCTTTCTTT
CASSLGRGESYAFF
>-|-|TRBJ2-5|TRBV28
TGTGCCAGCAGTCCTACCGACAGGAAGGTTCAGTACTTC
CASSPTDRKVQYF
>-|-|TRBJ1-1|TRBV6-6
TGTGCCAGCAGTTCCTTGGACACCCTGAACACTGAAGCTTTCTTT
CASSSLDTLNTEAFF
>-|-|TRBJ1-5|TRBV7-8
TGTGCCAGCAGCTTAGCTTTCCAGGTCGCCTACGATAGCAATCAGCCCCAGCATTTT
CASSLAFQVAYDSNQPQHF
>-|-|TRBJ2-7|TRBV7-9
TGTGCCAGCAGCTTCGCCACCTACGAGCAGTACTTC
CASSFATYEQYF
>-|-|TRBJ2-7|TRBV5-6
TGTGCCAGCAGCTCCCCTTGGCAGGAGGACTCCTACGAGCAGTACTTC
CASSSPWQEDSYEQYF
>-|-|TRBJ2-1|TRBV6-1
TGTGCCAGCAGTGAACGGGGGATGTACAATGAGCAGTTCTTC
CASSERGMYNEQFF
>-|-|TRBJ2-1|TRBV5-4
TGTGCCAGCAGTACCGGGACAAGCTCCTACAATGAGCAGTTCTTC
CASSTGTSSYNEQFF
>-|TRBD2|TRBJ2-3|TRBV9
TGTGCCAGCAGCGTGGCTAGCGGGGAAGATACGCAGTATTTT
CASSVASGEDTQYF
>-|-|TRBJ2-3|TRBV9
TGTGCCAGCAGCGCCCCGACAGGACGGACGCAGTATTTT
CASSAPTGRTQYF
>-|-|TRBJ2-6|TRBV11-3
TGTGCCAGCGACTCTAGCCGGGACCCGAGCCCTGGGGCCAACGTCCTGACTTTC
CASDSSRDPSPGANVLTF
>-|-|TRBJ2-2|TRBV7-3
TGTGCCAGCCGGCGGACAGCGAACACCGGGGAGCTGTTTTTT
CASRRTANTGELFF
>-|TRBD2|TRBJ2-2|TRBV25-1
TGTGCCAGCAGAGCGGGAGTCCTCACCGGGGAGCTGTTTTTT
CASRAGVLTGELFF
>-|TRBD2|TRBJ2-1|TRBV19
TGTGCCAGTAGTATAGATGGCTTCGCGACTAGCGGACCCTACAATGAGCAGTTCTTC
CASSIDGFATSGPYNEQFF
>-|TRBD2|TRBJ2-3|TRBV19
TGTGCCAGTAGTCTAGGACTAGCGGGGTTCAGCACAGATACGCAGTATTTT
CASSLGLAGFSTDTQYF
>-|-|TRBJ1-3|TRBV18
TGTGCCAGCTCACCACAGGGCAACTCTGGAAACACCATATATTTT
CASSPQGNSGNTIYF
>-|-|TRBJ2-1|TRBV29-1
TGCAGCGTTGTTCGTTCAGATTCCTACAATGAGCAGTTCTTC
CSVVRSDSYNEQFF
>-|-|TRBJ2-5|TRBV28
TGTGCCAGCTCTGAACGGGGCAGGGGAGGTGGGGAGACCCAGTACTTC
CASSERGRGGGETQYF
>-|-|TRBJ2-1|TRBV2
TGTGCCAGCAGTGGGCCGGACAGATCCTACAATGAGCAGTTCTTC
CASSGPDRSYNEQFF